This passage covers 22 T cell receptor beta chains from one sample sequenced in a study of blood T cell repertoires in COVID-19. This table comes from immunoSEQ multiplex PCR, and its TCRdb copy is limited to in-frame clones, with some not included. Here the sample spans roughly 300,000 clones, 65% to 90% being singletons. Material for sequencing was PBMCs or T cells enriched from blood (not recorded which). The receptors derive from a man under 40 who had recovered from COVID-19.

The V call is TRBV7-2, the J call TRBJ1-3, with D possibly matching TRBD1 (5 bases). Germline V CDR1 and CDR2: SGHTA, FQGNSA. V lost 1 base and J 2 bases, leaving 9 bases between the germline ends. The CDR3 consists of 15 residues. In nucleotides, the CDR3 is TGTGCCAGCAGCTTAGGGGCAGGGACTGGAAACACCATATATTTT. Translated: CASSLGAGTGNTIYF.

V usage is TRBV28 and J usage is TRBJ1-2; TRBD1 is a possible D gene (5 bases). This CDR3 is built from 14 residues. The germline V gene encodes CDR1 MDHEN and CDR2 SYDVKM. Trimming removed 3 bases from V and 2 bases from J, with 10 bases in between. The CDR3 DNA follows: TGTGCCAGCAGTTTTATCGGGGGAAACTATGGCTACACCTTC. Protein sequence: CASSFIGGNYGYTF.

V usage is TRBV15 and J usage is TRBJ2-2; D possibly corresponds to TRBD2 (5 bases). CDR3 length: 13 residues. The germline CDR1 and CDR2 sequences are LNHNV and YYDKDF (reference sequence). With 0 bases removed from V and 8 bases from J, the gap between germline ends came to 7 bases. This chain's CDR3 is CATSRDRGGELFF. The CDR3 region has the DNA TGTGCCACCAGCAGAGATCGGGGAGGGGAGCTGTTTTTT.

The chain combines TRBV7-9 with TRBJ1-3; 9 bases match TRBD1. This CDR3 spans 18 amino acids. Germline CDR1 SEHNR, CDR2 FQNEAQ (reference sequence). The ends lost 4 bases at V and 0 bases at J; junction bases unmatched: 10. In nucleotides, the CDR3 is TGTGCCAGCAGCTCGAGTGGGACAGGGCGAAGCTCTGGAAACACCATATATTTT. As protein: CASSSSGTGRSSGNTIYF.

The gene calls are TRBV19 and TRBJ1-6; D not resolved. Trimming shortened V by 8 bases and J by 0 bases, and 5 bases separated the two germline ends. Germline V gene data show CDR1 as LNHDA and CDR2 as SQIVND (reference sequence). This CDR3 is 13 amino acids long. The CDR3 DNA follows: TGTGCCAGTGGGAGCTCCTATAATTCACCCCTCCACTTT. It is translated as CASGSSYNSPLHF.

This chain connects TRBV30 to TRBJ1-6; TRBD1 matches at 8 bases. Germline values: CDR1 GTSNPN, CDR2 SVGIG (reference sequence). V was clipped by 4 bases and J by 0 bases; unmatched bases: 8. This CDR3 contains 17 residues. This chain's CDR3 is CAWTRDRSTSYNSPLHF. The CDR3 bases are TGTGCCTGGACTCGGGACAGGAGTACCTCCTATAATTCACCCCTCCACTTT.

The chain links TRBV11-2 to TRBJ1-2; D not resolved. The CDR3 is 12 residues long. Trimming cost V 2 bases and J 4 bases, with 5 bases left between them. CDR1 and CDR2 from the germline V gene are SGHAT and FQNNGV. CDR3 protein: CASSLPSYGYTF. CDR3 bases: TGTGCCAGCAGCTTACCCAGCTATGGCTACACCTTC.

The chain carries TRBV9 and TRBJ2-3, with 11 positions matching TRBD2. The trim removed 4 bases at V and 3 bases at J, leaving 4 bases unmatched. The germline V gene encodes CDR1 SGDLS and CDR2 YYNGEE. CDR3 length: 15 residues. In DNA form, the CDR3 reads TGTGCCAGCAGCCTGCGGACTAGCGGGACAGATACGCAGTATTTT. Translating it yields CASSLRTSGTDTQYF.

V is TRBV6-1 and J is TRBJ2-4, with 12 nucleotides matching TRBD2. Germline CDR1 is MNHNS and CDR2 is SASEGT. The CDR3 spans 18 residues. Trimming cost V 4 bases and J 7 bases; bases outside gene matches: 14. The CDR3 here is CASSAGQLAGGIWNIQYF. The DNA of the CDR3 is TGTGCCAGCAGTGCGGGGCAACTAGCGGGGGGCATCTGGAACATTCAGTACTTC.

The CDR3 nucleotides are TGCAGTGCTAGTAGGATCTTTGCGGGAGAGGTCGGGGAGCTGTTTTTT. It translates to CSASRIFAGEVGELFF. The chain has TRBV20-1 and TRBJ2-2; 7 bases are shared with TRBD2. V was pared by 3 bases and J by 7 bases, with 14 bases of the junction left unmatched. The CDR3 has 16 residues. Per germline, CDR1 DFQATT and CDR2 SNEGSKA (reference sequence).

This sequence joins TRBV2 and TRBJ1-4; 7 bases fit TRBD1. This CDR3 spans 14 amino acids. From germline, CDR1 is SNHLY and CDR2 FYNNEI. Trimming cost V 6 bases and J 5 bases; bases outside gene matches: 6. The CDR3 DNA reads as TGTGCCAGCAGATTACAGGGGAACAATGAAAAACTGTTTTTT. This encodes CASRLQGNNEKLFF.

The V call is TRBV12-3 or TRBV12-4, the J call TRBJ2-7; D call uncertain. The CDR3 contains 11 residues. Trimming cost V 5 bases and J 2 bases, with 4 bases left between them. This CDR3 reads CASSPAYEQYF. The CDR3 nucleotides are TGTGCCAGCAGTCCCGCCTACGAGCAGTACTTC.

The rearrangement links TRBV5-1 to TRBJ1-2; TRBD1 matches 8 bases. The CDR3 contains 13 residues. Germline CDR1 SGHRS, CDR2 YFSETQ. V dropped 5 bases and J dropped 4; count of bases not matched to a gene: 4. The CDR3 region has the DNA TGCGCCAGCAGGGAAACAGGGGGCTATGGCTACACCTTC. Its protein product is CASRETGGYGYTF.

The V and J genes are TRBV19 and TRBJ1-4; D perhaps matches TRBD1 (5 bases). Germline lookup yields CDR1 LNHDA and CDR2 SQIVND (reference sequence). CDR3 length equals 16 residues. Trimming took 7 bases from V and 12 from J, leaving 27 bases between them. This chain's CDR3 is CASTPYGRDAPGELFF. The CDR3 nucleotides read TGTGCCAGTACCCCCTATGGCAGGGATGCTCCGGGAGAACTGTTTTTT.

The J gene is TRBJ2-1, the V gene TRBV29-1; 7 positions agree with TRBD1. In germline, CDR1 is SQVTM, CDR2 ANQGSEA. The CDR3 runs 13 residues. Trimming at V came to 4 bases and at J to 2 bases, leaving 2 bases not matched to a gene. The CDR3 protein is CSVGQGAYNEQFF. The CDR3 nucleotides are TGCAGCGTTGGGCAGGGGGCCTACAATGAGCAGTTCTTC.

J is TRBJ1-5 and V is TRBV27; D remains unclear. Deletions cut 8 bases from V and 6 bases from J, with 8 bases between. The germline V gene encodes CDR1 MNHEY and CDR2 SMNVEV (reference sequence). The CDR3 length is 11 residues. The CDR3, as DNA: TGTGCCAGCGGGTTAGCTCAGCCCCAGCATTTT. This gives the protein CASGLAQPQHF.

Of note for this clone: A much more abundant neighbour one base away suggests this may be a read error. J is TRBJ2-1 and V is TRBV11-1; 7 bases align to TRBD2. Germline V gene data show CDR1 as SGHAT and CDR2 as FQDESV (reference sequence). The trim removed 3 bases at V and 8 bases at J, leaving 4 bases unmatched. The CDR3 is 13 residues long. The CDR3 sequence is CASSLTSLDEQFF. The CDR3 DNA is TGTGCCAGCAGCTTGACTAGCCTGGATGAGCAGTTCTTC. Combining the CDR3 with reference TRBV11-1 and TRBJ2-1 gives the whole variable domain EAEVAQSPRYKITEKSQAVAFWCDPISGHATLYWYRQILGQGPELLVQFQDESVVDDSQLPKDRFSAERLKGVDSTLKIQPAELGDSAMYLCASSLTSLDEQFFGPGTRLTVL.

The rearrangement joins TRBV11-3 to TRBJ1-2; D ambiguous. Germline V gene lookup returns CDR1 SGHNT and CDR2 YENEEA. The CDR3 spans 17 residues. V lost 8 bases and J lost 4, with 26 bases in between. CDR3 residues: CASVPGWSQTVSYGYTF. CDR3 DNA: TGTGCCAGCGTCCCTGGGTGGAGCCAGACTGTTTCCTATGGCTACACCTTC.

This rearrangement joins TRBV11-2 to TRBJ1-1; D is ambiguous. There are 15 residues in the CDR3. Trimming left V 3 bases short and J 3 bases short, with 14 bases between. Germline CDR1 SGHAT, CDR2 FQNNGV. The CDR3 sequence is CASSFQRAGDTEAFF. The CDR3 region has the DNA TGTGCCAGCAGCTTCCAAAGGGCCGGGGACACTGAAGCTTTCTTT.

The chain uses TRBV7-9 and TRBJ1-4; D remains ambiguous. This CDR3 has 14 amino acids. The V and J ends lost 0 bases and 8 bases respectively, with 10 bases between them. Germline-derived CDR1 and CDR2 are SEHNR and FQNEAQ (reference sequence). The CDR3: CASSLALGQEKLFF. The CDR3 region has the DNA TGTGCCAGCAGCTTAGCGCTTGGCCAGGAAAAACTGTTTTTT.

DNA of the CDR3: TGTGCCAGCAGCCAACTTGGGCGGGGTGAAGCTTTCTTT. Translated: CASSQLGRGEAFF. The chain links TRBV4-2 to TRBJ1-1; no definite D call. The V end lost 2 bases, the J end lost 7 bases, and 11 bases lay between the germline ends. CDR3 length equals 13 residues. CDR1 LGHNA and CDR2 YNFKEQ come from the germline V gene.

This sequence joins TRBV5-1 and TRBJ2-1; 11 bases map to TRBD1. V shed 4 bases, J shed 2 bases, and the junction held 11 bases outside the gene matches. Germline V gene sequence: CDR1 SGHRS, CDR2 YFSETQ. The CDR3 has 18 amino acids. This CDR3 reads CASSPGQGAWPTYNEQFF. CDR3 nucleotide sequence: TGCGCCAGCAGCCCTGGACAGGGGGCTTGGCCTACCTACAATGAGCAGTTCTTC.